The T cell receptor (beta chain) described here comes from a study of blood T cells in healthy people across ages. The overall study: Capture via template switching afforded approximately one barcoded beta molecule per two T cells. Study outcomes and limitations: Estimates drawn from one million T cells were deemed to understate diversity.

CDR1 and CDR2 from the germline V gene are SGHDN and FVKESK. The length of the CDR3 is 13 residues. The V end was cut by 4 bases, the J end by 2 bases, with 8 bases between. A remark on this clonotype: The target antigen is unknown.

PBMCs, at least 6 million per sample, were isolated. Sample-barcoded 5' priming and a J-beta primer mix drove a second PCR of about 6 to 11 cycles. From the 5' RACE reads, TCRdb called clonotypes with MiXCR, one entry per CDR3 protein. The sample holds more than 1,400,000 distinct CDR3 sequences, about 43% seen once. The chain combines TRBV14 with TRBJ2-5, with D unclear. Sequencing input: blood. The sequence was obtained from a woman in her late teens or twenties in good health. The CDR3 nucleotides are TGTGCCAGCAGCCTGTTCAGACAAGAGACCCAGTACTTC. It yields the protein CASSLFRQETQYF.